The clone carrying this T cell receptor beta chain was seen only once. This sample stems from a study of cytomegalovirus exposure and HLA in healthy donors. V lost 2 bases to trimming and J lost 6 bases, with 15 bases between them. Germline V gene lookup returns CDR1 MNHNS and CDR2 SASEGT. This CDR3 comprises 15 residues. The PCR employed 60 Vbeta primers together with 13 Jbeta primers. Measured with immunoSEQ multiplex PCR; TCRdb has only the in-frame clones, and not every one. The sample holds roughly 83,000 clones, 70% to 75% seen once. Unrecorded immune exposures were likely, despite nominal health at sampling.

The chain recombines TRBV6-1 with TRBJ2-3; a possible D gene is TRBD1 (6 bases). The sequenced sample consisted of PBMCs. This TCR derives from a man between 60 and 75 years old in good health and CMV-seronegative. The CDR3 bases are TGTGCCAGCAGTGAACCGGGCAGGGGCGGGGATACGCAGTATTTT. Amino acid sequence: CASSEPGRGGDTQYF.